This T cell receptor (beta chain) was documented in a study of long-term antiretroviral therapy in people with HIV. Findings and limits, study-wide: Compared with controls, HIV repertoires showed narrower CDR3 length ranges. Diversity went up after ART and still fell short of transplant donor controls. Dating from the mid-2000s to the late 2010s, the blood was possibly obtained under older ART regimens.

About this clone itself: The antigen remains unidentified.

Germline CDR1 and CDR2: LNHDA and SQIVND (reference sequence). V gave up 0 bases and J gave up 6 bases; unmatched junction bases: 7. The CDR3 consists of 16 residues. Runs used v3.0 of the immunoSEQ assay and were done at survey level. Researchers set sequencing to target roughly 35,000-55,000 T-cell genomes per sample. Assay: immunoSEQ multiplex PCR; the TCRdb copy retains only in-frame clones and omits some. The sample includes 20,000 to 25,000 clones, around nine tenths of them seen just once. The receptor was derived from a man aged 55 to 70 with HIV. The chain recombines TRBV19 with TRBJ2-7, with TRBD1 identical over 11 bases. Sequences were derived from unsorted PBMCs, sampled 0.6 years after starting antiretroviral therapy. CDR3 region: CASSIDPGQGVGEQYF. CDR3 in DNA: TGTGCCAGTAGTATAGATCCGGGACAGGGGGTTGGCGAGCAGTACTTC. Full variable domain (remainder filled in from reference TRBV19 and TRBJ2-7): DGGITQSPKYLFRKEGQNVTLSCEQNLNHDAMYWYRQDPGQGLRLIYYSQIVNDFQKGDIAEGYSVSREKKESFPLTVTSAQKNPTAFYLCASSIDPGQGVGEQYFGPGTRLTVT.